This note documents a single TCR beta chain sequence. A few counts support this clone. Its binding antigen is unknown. Base qualities are not recorded, but no much larger clone differs from it by a single base. The data were obtained in a study of T cell clones after liver transplantation (dated by TCRdb to between 2019 and 2020). Background on the whole study: ITN030ST, the source of the samples, was a randomized trial that attempted immunosuppression withdrawal within 2 years of liver transplantation. As an antigen-independent comparator for the donor-reactive sequences, third party-reactive TCRbeta sequences from pre-transplant MLRs were identified as well. The studied cohort comprised 8 liver transplant recipients, 3 classified as tolerant and 5 as non-tolerant. Donor-reactive T cell clones were identified by TCRbeta sequencing after a pre-transplant mixed lymphocyte reaction and then tracked in post-transplant blood. Subjects received no induction therapy and standard immunosuppression until randomization at 12-24 months post-transplant. Blood samples were collected pre-transplant, then pre-randomization ahead of withdrawal, and finally post-randomization once withdrawal had either been completed or failed. Three of the eight recipients were HCV-positive; the others were transplanted for non-autoimmune, non-viral indications. Tolerance was defined as complete immunosuppression withdrawal for at least one year with no rise in liver enzymes beyond twice the upper limit of normal.

What the work shows at the level of the full study, not this receptor alone: The conclusions were preliminary, being limited by small, heterogeneous patient numbers and by non-standardized post-transplant time points. The decline in donor-reactive sequences exceeded the decline in third party-reactive sequences, suggesting partial antigen-specific deletion that was unrelated to withdrawal success. Low numbers of available donor cells limited the measurable donor-reactive repertoire in a couple of subjects. Because no allograft tissue specimens were available, donor-reactive T cells may have migrated into the graft instead of being deleted. After accounting for repertoire turnover, donor-reactive detection was significantly reduced in 7 of 8 subjects for CD4 and 8 of 8 for CD8. Circulating donor-reactive CD4 TCRbeta sequences fell significantly post-transplant in most of the 8 subjects, irrespective of tolerance or HCV status.

High-throughput TCRbeta CDR3 sequencing of frozen genomic DNA was performed by immunoSEQ, with PCR amplification, mapping, bias correction and internal controls included. Processing in the source paper ran as follows. Only productive rearrangements were retained, with each unique TCRbeta sequence defined by its CDR3 nucleotide sequence together with its V and J gene. For classification of a sequence as donor-reactive, at least 5-fold expansion in CFSE-low cells relative to unstimulated pre-transplant cells and a frequency of at least 0.01% were required. Minimum frequency thresholds were set for each subject based on the unstimulated sample with the lowest template count, ensuring at least 90% detection power. Jensen-Shannon divergence between the top 1000 TCRbeta sequences post- versus pre-transplant served as the measure of repertoire turnover. Two-sided Fisher's exact tests were used to test for changes in the detection of donor-reactive sequences. TCRdb's version of the immuneACCESS table is confined to in-frame rearrangements and falls short of the full clone set. An unresolved V gene accounts for under half of the shortfall where checked; the remainder is of unknown origin. V and J calls and clone size are given by that table; D and trimming were obtained from the DNA. This sample has over 14,000 clones in its table, and about 93% of those were observed once. The top ten constitute around 47% of the sample.

The time point label here, explained by the study, means: pre-transplant. Thawed unstimulated PBMCs were stained for CD3, CD4 and CD8 and FACS-sorted into CD3+CD4+ and CD3+CD8+ populations. Randomization to immunosuppression withdrawal applied to every one of the 8 studied subjects. The Qiagen DNeasy Blood and Tissue Kit was used to isolate genomic DNA. The specimen comprised CD8+ T cells from blood, sampled before liver transplant. The clonotype originates from a human donor who received a liver transplant.

The CDR3 protein sequence reads: CASSPRTTESTEAFF. The DNA sequence reads TGTGCCAGCAGTCCCCGGACAACCGAGAGCACTGAAGCTTTCTTT. The V gene is TRBV28 and the J gene is TRBJ1-1, and the D gene may be TRBD1, 5 bases matching. V loses 5 bases of germline sequence and J loses 4 bases, and the interval between the two ends is 17 bases. The CDR1 and CDR2 encoded by the germline V gene are MDHEN and SYDVKM. The CDR3 covers 15 residues, taking in both the cysteine and the phenylalanine. The retained sequence is limited to the CDR3, 45 bases, with the frame set at the first base.